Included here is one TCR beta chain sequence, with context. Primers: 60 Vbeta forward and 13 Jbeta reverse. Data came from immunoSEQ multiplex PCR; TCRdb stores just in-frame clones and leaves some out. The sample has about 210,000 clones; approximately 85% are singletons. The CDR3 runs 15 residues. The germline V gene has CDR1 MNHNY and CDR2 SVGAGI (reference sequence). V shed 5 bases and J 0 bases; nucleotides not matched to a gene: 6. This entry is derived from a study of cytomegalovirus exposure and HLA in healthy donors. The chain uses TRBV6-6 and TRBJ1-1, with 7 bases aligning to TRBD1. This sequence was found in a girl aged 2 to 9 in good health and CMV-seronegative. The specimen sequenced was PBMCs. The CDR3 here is CASSRQGRMNTEAFF. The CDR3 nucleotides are TGTGCCAGCAGTCGACAGGGAAGGATGAACACTGAAGCTTTCTTT.